These 14 T cell receptor beta chains were all obtained from the same sample, sequenced in a study of shared clonotypes between healthy human individuals. Using immunoSEQ multiplex PCR, the repertoire was profiled, and TCRdb retains in-frame clones only, with some absent. The table has around 550,000 clones, roughly 95% seen once. Sequenced: naive CD4+ T cells sorted from blood. Subset noted: CD45RA+ positively selected. These receptors were taken from a woman in her twenties or thirties in good health.

V gene TRBV5-1 combines with J gene TRBJ1-3; 8 bases line up with TRBD1. The ends lost 0 bases at V and 4 bases at J; junction bases unmatched: 6. Germline assignment: CDR1 SGHRS and CDR2 YFSETQ. The CDR3 has 16 residues. The CDR3 reads CASSLAQGAPGNTIYF. The CDR3 DNA sequence: TGCGCCAGCAGCTTGGCCCAGGGGGCTCCCGGAAACACCATATATTTT.

The chain couples TRBV19 to TRBJ2-5; D is possibly TRBD1 or TRBD2 (7 bases each). Germline CDR1 and CDR2: LNHDA and SQIVND (reference sequence). V was shortened by 3 bases and J by 2 bases, with 22 bases between the two germline ends. The CDR3 is made up of 18 amino acids. CDR3 coding DNA: TGTGCCAGTAGTATGTGGGGGGGTCTAGGGACAGAGCAAGAGACCCAGTACTTC. It yields the protein CASSMWGGLGTEQETQYF. The full variable domain, in which reference TRBV19 and TRBJ2-5 provide the parts outside the CDR3, is DGGITQSPKYLFRKEGQNVTLSCEQNLNHDAMYWYRQDPGQGLRLIYYSQIVNDFQKGDIAEGYSVSREKKESFPLTVTSAQKNPTAFYLCASSMWGGLGTEQETQYFGPGTRLLVL.

The rearrangement joins TRBV30 to TRBJ1-1; D is unclear. The V gene's germline CDR1 is GTSNPN and CDR2 SVGIG (reference sequence). The CDR3 is 13 residues long. With 2 bases removed from V and 2 bases from J, the gap between germline ends came to 9 bases. The CDR3 sequence is CAWSQGYNTEAFF. CDR3 nucleotides: TGTGCCTGGAGTCAAGGGTACAACACTGAAGCTTTCTTT. The full variable domain, in which reference TRBV30 and TRBJ1-1 provide the parts outside the CDR3, is SQTIHQWPATLVQPVGSPLSLECTVEGTSNPNLYWYRQAAGRGLQLLFYSVGIGQISSEVPQNLSASRPQDRQFILSSKKLLLSDSGFYLCAWSQGYNTEAFFGQGTRLTVV.

The chain recombines TRBV25-1 with TRBJ2-7; maybe TRBD1 (6 bases). CDR1 is MGHDK, CDR2 SYGVNS, per germline. This CDR3 spans 13 amino acids. Deletions cut 2 bases from V and 6 bases from J, with 11 bases between. The CDR3 region has the DNA TGTGCCAGCAGTGAACCCAGGGGCGGCGAGCAGTACTTC. Its protein product is CASSEPRGGEQYF.

CDR3 coding DNA: TGTGCCAGCAGCGTAGGAGGGAGGGTGAGCACAGATACGCAGTATTTT. Translating it yields CASSVGGRVSTDTQYF. The chain has TRBV9 and TRBJ2-3; 7 bases fit TRBD2. The germline gives CDR1 SGDLS, CDR2 YYNGEE. The CDR3 has 16 residues. Trimming removed 0 bases from V and 0 bases from J; junction bases left unmatched: 4.

This chain joins TRBV11-1 and TRBJ2-7; weak D call: TRBD1 (5 bases). The CDR3 runs 13 residues. Germline V lookup: CDR1 SGHAT, CDR2 FQDESV (reference sequence). The V gene lost 3 bases and the J gene lost 2 bases, with 8 bases spanning the gap. DNA for the CDR3: TGTGCCAGCAGCTTGGGCAGGGCCTACGAGCAGTACTTC. This codes for CASSLGRAYEQYF.

This clone was detected only once. The chain uses TRBV5-4 and TRBJ2-1, with TRBD2 identical over 11 bases. CDR1 is SGHNT and CDR2 is YYREEE in the germline V gene (reference sequence). The length of the CDR3 is 17 residues. The trim removed 4 bases at V and 0 bases at J, leaving 6 bases unmatched. CDR3 bases: TGTGCCAGCAGCGGGGGACTAGCGGAACACTCCTACAATGAGCAGTTCTTC. The encoded protein is CASSGGLAEHSYNEQFF.

This chain connects TRBV18 to TRBJ1-2, with D tentatively TRBD1 (5 bases). Per germline, CDR1 KGHSH and CDR2 LQKENI. The germline V and J ends were trimmed by 3 bases and 2 bases, with 10 bases remaining between them. The CDR3 has 14 residues. CDR3 nucleotide sequence: TGTGCCAGCTCACCTCAAGACAGCAACTATGGCTACACCTTC. Translation: CASSPQDSNYGYTF. Full variable domain (missing parts from reference TRBV18 and TRBJ1-2): NAGVMQNPRHLVRRRGQEARLRCSPMKGHSHVYWYRQLPEEGLKFMVYLQKENIIDESGMPKERFSAEFPKEGPSILRIQQVVRGDSAAYFCASSPQDSNYGYTFGSGTRLTVV.

Note on this clone: At one end, the junction sequence differs from germline, possibly due to a read error. Within the sample, other DNA sequences also encode this same CDR3. The chain combines TRBV25-1 with TRBJ1-5, with a possible D match to TRBD1 (5 bases). This CDR3 spans 13 amino acids. CDR1 is MGHDK and CDR2 is SYGVNS in the germline V gene. The CDR3 nucleotides read TGTGCCAGCGCGGACGGACACAATCAGCCCCAGCACTTT. The encoded protein is CASADGHNQPQHF.

This chain links TRBV7-9 with TRBJ2-3; D remains unclear. The CDR3 extends over 11 amino acids. Germline V CDR1 and CDR2: SEHNR, FQNEAQ (reference sequence). V shed 0 bases and J shed 8 bases, with 3 bases lying between them. The CDR3 nucleotides are TGTGCCAGCAGCTTAGCGAGTACGCAGTATTTT. The encoded protein is CASSLASTQYF.

V usage is TRBV6-5 and J usage is TRBJ1-1; D perhaps matches TRBD1 (5 bases). Trimming took off 5 bases at V and 7 bases at J, with 8 bases between the two ends. Germline V gene lookup returns CDR1 MNHEY and CDR2 SVGAGI. This CDR3 comprises 11 residues. The CDR3: CASSHRNEAFF. CDR3 sequence (DNA): TGTGCCAGCAGTCACAGGAATGAAGCTTTCTTT.

This chain links TRBV19 with TRBJ2-7; D possibly corresponds to TRBD2 (7 bases). Per the germline V gene, CDR1 is LNHDA and CDR2 is SQIVND (reference sequence). Deletions cut 6 bases from V and 3 bases from J, with 15 bases between. The CDR3 contains 14 residues. The CDR3 bases are TGTGCCAGTAGGCCTCGGGGGGCTGGCTACGAGCAGTACTTC. Translating it yields CASRPRGAGYEQYF.

This clone occurred once. The chain combines TRBV10-2 with TRBJ2-7, with D unclear. The CDR3 runs to 12 residues. The germline V gene encodes CDR1 WSHSY and CDR2 SAAADI. V was trimmed by 6 bases and J by 3 bases, leaving 9 bases between them. The CDR3 spells CASRGGDYEQYF. The CDR3 DNA follows: TGCGCCAGCAGGGGCGGAGACTACGAGCAGTACTTC.

The chain links TRBV11-1 to TRBJ2-7, with a possible D match to TRBD1 (6 bases). Trimming pared 4 bases from V and 2 bases from J, leaving 18 bases between. Germline lookup yields CDR1 SGHAT and CDR2 FQDESV (reference sequence). The CDR3 spans 16 residues. CDR3: CASSWGPRQVPYEQYF. The CDR3 DNA follows: TGTGCCAGCAGCTGGGGCCCGAGACAGGTGCCCTACGAGCAGTACTTC.